This entry lists 3 T cell receptor beta chains sequenced from one sample in a study of blood T cells in healthy people across ages. A sample-barcoded 5' primer and a J-beta primer mix were used in a second PCR of about 6 to 11 cycles. From the 5' RACE reads, TCRdb called clonotypes with MiXCR, one entry per CDR3 protein. This sample carries some 370,000 distinct CDR3 sequences, roughly half of them seen once, and the ten largest clones take under 65%. Source material: blood. The origin of the receptors is a man aged 60-69 years in good health.

Worth noting for this clonotype: The junction does not match germline at one end; this may be a read error. The chain recombines TRBV2 with TRBJ2-5; 8 nucleotides line up with TRBD2. Germline V gene lookup returns CDR1 SNHLY and CDR2 FYNNEI. The CDR3 contains 16 residues. CDR3 nucleotide sequence: TGTGCCAACAGTGAAGGGGGGACTAGTGGACAAGAGACCCAGTACTTC. It yields the protein CANSEGGTSGQETQYF.

The chain links TRBV29-1 to TRBJ2-1; 10 nucleotides agree with TRBD1. From germline, CDR1 is SQVTM and CDR2 ANQGSEA. CDR3 length: 13 amino acids. The V segment lost 7 bases and the J segment 3 bases; nucleotides outside the gene matches: 3. Here the CDR3 DNA reads TGCAGCGGACAGGGGGCTAACTACAATGAGCAGTTCTTC. As protein: CSGQGANYNEQFF.

This CDR3 reads CASSYSYTDTQYF. As DNA, the CDR3 is TGTGCCAGCTCATACAGTTACACAGATACGCAGTATTTT. The chain employs TRBV6-1 and TRBJ2-3, with D unclear. Trimming took 8 bases from V and 2 from J, leaving 11 bases between them. The CDR3 has 13 residues. Germline CDR1 reads MNHNS; CDR2 reads SASEGT.